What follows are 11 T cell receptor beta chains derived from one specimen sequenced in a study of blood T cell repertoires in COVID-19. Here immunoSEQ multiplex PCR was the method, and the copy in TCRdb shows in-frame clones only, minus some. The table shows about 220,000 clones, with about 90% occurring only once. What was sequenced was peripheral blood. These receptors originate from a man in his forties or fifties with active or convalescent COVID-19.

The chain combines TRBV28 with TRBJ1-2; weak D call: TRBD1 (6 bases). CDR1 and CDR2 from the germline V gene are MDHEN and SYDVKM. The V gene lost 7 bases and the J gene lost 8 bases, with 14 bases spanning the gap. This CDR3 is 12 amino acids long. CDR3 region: CASTSDRLGYTF. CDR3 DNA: TGTGCCAGCACCTCGGACAGACTCGGCTACACCTTC.

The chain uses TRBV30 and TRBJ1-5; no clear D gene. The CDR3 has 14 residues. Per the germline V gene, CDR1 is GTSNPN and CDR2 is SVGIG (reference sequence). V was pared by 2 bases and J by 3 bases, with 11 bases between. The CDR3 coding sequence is TGTGCCTGGAGTATCGGGAAGAACAATCAGCCCCAGCATTTT. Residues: CAWSIGKNNQPQHF.

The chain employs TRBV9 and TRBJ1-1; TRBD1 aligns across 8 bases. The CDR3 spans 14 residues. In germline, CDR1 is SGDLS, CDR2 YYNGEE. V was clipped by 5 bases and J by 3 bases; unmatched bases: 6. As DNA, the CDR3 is TGTGCCAGCAGTATCAGGGGGCGCGACACTGAAGCTTTCTTT. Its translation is CASSIRGRDTEAFF.

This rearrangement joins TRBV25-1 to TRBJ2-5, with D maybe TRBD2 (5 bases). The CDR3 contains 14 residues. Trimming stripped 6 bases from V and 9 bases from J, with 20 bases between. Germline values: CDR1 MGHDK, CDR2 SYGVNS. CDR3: CASSALTGAGAQYF. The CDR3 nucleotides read TGTGCCAGCAGCGCCTTGACTGGCGCCGGGGCCCAGTACTTC.

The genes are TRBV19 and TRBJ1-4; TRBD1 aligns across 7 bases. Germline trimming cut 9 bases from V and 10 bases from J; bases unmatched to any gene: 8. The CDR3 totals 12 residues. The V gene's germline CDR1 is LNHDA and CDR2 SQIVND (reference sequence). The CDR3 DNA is TGTGCCAGCAGCTTGCAGGGGGGAAAACTGTTTTTT. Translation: CASSLQGGKLFF.

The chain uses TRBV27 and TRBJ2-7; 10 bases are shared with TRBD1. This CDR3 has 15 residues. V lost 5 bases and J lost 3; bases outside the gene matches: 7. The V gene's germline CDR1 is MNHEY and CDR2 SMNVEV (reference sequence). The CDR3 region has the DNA TGTGCCAGCAGTGGACCCGGGACAGGGGACTACGAGCAGTACTTC. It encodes CASSGPGTGDYEQYF.

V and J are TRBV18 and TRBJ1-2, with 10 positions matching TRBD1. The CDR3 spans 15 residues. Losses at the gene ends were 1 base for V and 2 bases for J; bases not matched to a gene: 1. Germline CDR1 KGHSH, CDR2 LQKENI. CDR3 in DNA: TGTGCCAGCTCACCACGGGACAGGGGCAACTATGGCTACACCTTC. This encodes CASSPRDRGNYGYTF.

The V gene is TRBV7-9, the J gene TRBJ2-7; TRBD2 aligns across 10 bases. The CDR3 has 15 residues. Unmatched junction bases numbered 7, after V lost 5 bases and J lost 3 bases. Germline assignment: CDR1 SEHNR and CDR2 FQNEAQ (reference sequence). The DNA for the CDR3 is TGTGCCAGCAGCCCGGAGACTAGCGGGTACTACGAGCAGTACTTC. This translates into CASSPETSGYYEQYF.

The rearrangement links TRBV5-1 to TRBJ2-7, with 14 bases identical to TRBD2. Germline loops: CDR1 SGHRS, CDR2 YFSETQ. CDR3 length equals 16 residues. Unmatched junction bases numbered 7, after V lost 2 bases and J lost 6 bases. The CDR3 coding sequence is TGCGCCAGCAGCTTTCAGACTAGCGGGGGGGAAGGCGAGCAGTACTTC. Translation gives CASSFQTSGGEGEQYF.

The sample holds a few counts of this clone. CDR3 residues: CASSPQGDYGYTF. The DNA of the CDR3 is TGTGCCAGTAGTCCCCAGGGGGACTATGGCTACACCTTC. The chain employs TRBV19 and TRBJ1-2; 7 bases agree with TRBD1. Germline V gene lookup returns CDR1 LNHDA and CDR2 SQIVND (reference sequence). This CDR3 has 13 residues. The junction had 3 bases not matched to a gene; V was cut back by 5 bases and J by 3 bases. Using reference TRBV19 and TRBJ1-2 for the parts outside the CDR3, the full variable domain is DGGITQSPKYLFRKEGQNVTLSCEQNLNHDAMYWYRQDPGQGLRLIYYSQIVNDFQKGDIAEGYSVSREKKESFPLTVTSAQKNPTAFYLCASSPQGDYGYTFGSGTRLTVV.

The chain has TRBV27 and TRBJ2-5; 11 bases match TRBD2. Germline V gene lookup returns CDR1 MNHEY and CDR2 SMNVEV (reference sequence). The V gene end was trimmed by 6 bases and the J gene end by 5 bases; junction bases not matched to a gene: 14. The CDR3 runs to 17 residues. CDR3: CASRPGTSGRGGETQYF. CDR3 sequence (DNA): TGTGCCAGCAGACCAGGGACTAGCGGTCGAGGGGGGGAGACCCAGTACTTC.